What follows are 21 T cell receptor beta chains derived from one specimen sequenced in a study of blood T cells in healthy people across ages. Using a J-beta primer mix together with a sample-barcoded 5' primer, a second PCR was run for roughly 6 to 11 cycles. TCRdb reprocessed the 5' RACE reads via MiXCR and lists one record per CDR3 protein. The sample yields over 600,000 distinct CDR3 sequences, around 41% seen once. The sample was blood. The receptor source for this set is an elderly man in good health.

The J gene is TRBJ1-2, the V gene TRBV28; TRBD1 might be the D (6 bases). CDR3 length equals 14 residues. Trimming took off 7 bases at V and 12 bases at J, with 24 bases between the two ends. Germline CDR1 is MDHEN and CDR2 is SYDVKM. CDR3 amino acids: CASKKTGQIVGHTF. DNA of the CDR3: TGTGCCAGCAAAAAAACCGGACAGATCGTAGGCCACACCTTC.

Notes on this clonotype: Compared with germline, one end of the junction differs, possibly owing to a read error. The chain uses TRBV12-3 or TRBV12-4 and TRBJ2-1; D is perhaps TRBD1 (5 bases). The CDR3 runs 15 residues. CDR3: CASSPRASAYDEQFF. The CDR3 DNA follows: TGTGCCAGCAGCCCCAGGGCCTCAGCCTACGATGAGCAGTTCTTC.

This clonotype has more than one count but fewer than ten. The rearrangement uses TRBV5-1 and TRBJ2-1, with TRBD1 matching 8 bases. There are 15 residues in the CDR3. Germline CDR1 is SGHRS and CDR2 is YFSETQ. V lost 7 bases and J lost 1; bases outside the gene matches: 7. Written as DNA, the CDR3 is TGCGCCAGCTCCAAGGGACAGGTATCCTACAATGAGCAGTTCTTC. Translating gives CASSKGQVSYNEQFF.

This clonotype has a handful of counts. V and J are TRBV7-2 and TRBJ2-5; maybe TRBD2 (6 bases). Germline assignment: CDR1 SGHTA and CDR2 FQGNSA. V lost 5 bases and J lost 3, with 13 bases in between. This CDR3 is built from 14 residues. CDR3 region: CASSLRRGKETQYF. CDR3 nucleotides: TGTGCCAGCAGCCTTCGACGGGGGAAAGAGACCCAGTACTTC.

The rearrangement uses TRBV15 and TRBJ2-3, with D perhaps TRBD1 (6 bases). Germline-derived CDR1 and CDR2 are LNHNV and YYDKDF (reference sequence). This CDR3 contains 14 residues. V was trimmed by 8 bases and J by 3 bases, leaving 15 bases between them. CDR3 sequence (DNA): TGTGCCACCCTACAGGGTATGAGAACAGATACGCAGTATTTT. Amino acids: CATLQGMRTDTQYF.

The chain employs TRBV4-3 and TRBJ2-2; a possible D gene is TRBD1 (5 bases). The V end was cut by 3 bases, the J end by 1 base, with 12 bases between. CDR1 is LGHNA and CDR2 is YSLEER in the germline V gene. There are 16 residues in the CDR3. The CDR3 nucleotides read TGCGCCAGCAGCCAGCGCAGACAGATGAACACCGGGGAGCTGTTTTTT. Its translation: CASSQRRQMNTGELFF.

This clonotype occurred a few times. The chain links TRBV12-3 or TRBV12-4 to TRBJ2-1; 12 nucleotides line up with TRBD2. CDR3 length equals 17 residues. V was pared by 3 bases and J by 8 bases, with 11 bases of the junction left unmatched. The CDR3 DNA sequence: TGTGCCAGCAGTTTCCGGACTAGCGGGATATTGTTGGATGAGCAGTTCTTC. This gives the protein CASSFRTSGILLDEQFF.

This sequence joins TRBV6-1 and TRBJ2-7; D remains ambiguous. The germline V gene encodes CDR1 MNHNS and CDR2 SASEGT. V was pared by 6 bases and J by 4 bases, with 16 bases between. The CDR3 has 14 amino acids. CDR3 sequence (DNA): TGTGCCAGCAGAAAAAAAGGGCCAGATTACGAGCAGTACTTC. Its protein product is CASRKKGPDYEQYF.

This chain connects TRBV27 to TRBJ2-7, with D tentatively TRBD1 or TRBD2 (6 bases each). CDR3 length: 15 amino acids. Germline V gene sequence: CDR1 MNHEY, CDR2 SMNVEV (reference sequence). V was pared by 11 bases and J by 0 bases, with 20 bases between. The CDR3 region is CAGGDPRDTSYEQYF. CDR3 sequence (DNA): TGTGCCGGCGGGGACCCTCGGGACACCTCCTACGAGCAGTACTTC.

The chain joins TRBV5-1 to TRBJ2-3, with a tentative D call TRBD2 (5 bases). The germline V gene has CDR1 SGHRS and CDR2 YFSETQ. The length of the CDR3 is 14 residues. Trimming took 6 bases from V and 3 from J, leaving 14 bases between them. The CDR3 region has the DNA TGCGCCAGCAACACCGGGGAAGGTACAGATACGCAGTATTTT. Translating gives CASNTGEGTDTQYF.

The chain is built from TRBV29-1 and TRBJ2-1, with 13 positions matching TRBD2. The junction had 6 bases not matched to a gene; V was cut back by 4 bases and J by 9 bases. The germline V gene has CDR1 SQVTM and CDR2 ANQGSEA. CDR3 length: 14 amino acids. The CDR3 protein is CSVAGLAGEGEQFF. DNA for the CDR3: TGCAGCGTTGCCGGACTAGCGGGGGAGGGTGAGCAGTTCTTC.

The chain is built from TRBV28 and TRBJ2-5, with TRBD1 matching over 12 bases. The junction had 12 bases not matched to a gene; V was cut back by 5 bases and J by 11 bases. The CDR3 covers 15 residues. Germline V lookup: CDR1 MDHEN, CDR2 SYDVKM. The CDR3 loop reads CASSPPGTGGNEQYF. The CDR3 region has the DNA TGTGCCAGCAGTCCCCCCGGGACAGGGGGCAATGAGCAGTACTTC.

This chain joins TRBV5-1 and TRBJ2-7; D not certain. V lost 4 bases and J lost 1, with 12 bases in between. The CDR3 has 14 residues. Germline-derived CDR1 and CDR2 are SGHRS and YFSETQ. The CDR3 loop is CASSPVDLSYEQYF. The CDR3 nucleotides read TGCGCCAGCAGCCCGGTCGACTTGTCCTACGAGCAGTACTTC.

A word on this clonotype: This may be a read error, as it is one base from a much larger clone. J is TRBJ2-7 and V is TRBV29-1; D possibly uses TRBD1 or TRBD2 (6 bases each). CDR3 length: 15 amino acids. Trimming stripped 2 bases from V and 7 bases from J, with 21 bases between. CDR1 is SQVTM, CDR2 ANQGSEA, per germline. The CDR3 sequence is CSVERAGGDVDEQYF. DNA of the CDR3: TGCAGCGTTGAAAGGGCCGGGGGCGACGTGGATGAGCAGTACTTC.

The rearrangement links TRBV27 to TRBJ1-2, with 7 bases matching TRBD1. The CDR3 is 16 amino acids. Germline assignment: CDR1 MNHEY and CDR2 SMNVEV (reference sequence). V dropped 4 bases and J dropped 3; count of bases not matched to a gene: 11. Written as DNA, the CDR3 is TGTGCCAGCAGTTCACTAGGACAGGCGACCTACTATGGCTACACCTTC. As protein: CASSSLGQATYYGYTF.

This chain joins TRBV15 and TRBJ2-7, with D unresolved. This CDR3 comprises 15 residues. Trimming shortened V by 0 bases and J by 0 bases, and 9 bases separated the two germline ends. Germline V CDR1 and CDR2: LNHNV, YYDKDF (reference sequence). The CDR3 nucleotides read TGTGCCACCAGCAGAGATCCCAGGAGCTCCTACGAGCAGTACTTC. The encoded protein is CATSRDPRSSYEQYF. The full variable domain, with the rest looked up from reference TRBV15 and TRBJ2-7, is DAMVIQNPRYQVTQFGKPVTLSCSQTLNHNVMYWYQQKSSQAPKLLFHYYDKDFNNEADTPDNFQSRRPNTSFCFLDIRSPGLGDTAMYLCATSRDPRSSYEQYFGPGTRLTVT.

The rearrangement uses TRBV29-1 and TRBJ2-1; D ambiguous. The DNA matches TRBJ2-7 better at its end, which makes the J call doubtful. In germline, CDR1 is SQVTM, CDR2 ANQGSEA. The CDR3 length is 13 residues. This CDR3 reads CSVGTSSYNEQYF. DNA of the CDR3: TGCAGCGTTGGGACCTCCTCCTACAATGAGCAGTACTTC.

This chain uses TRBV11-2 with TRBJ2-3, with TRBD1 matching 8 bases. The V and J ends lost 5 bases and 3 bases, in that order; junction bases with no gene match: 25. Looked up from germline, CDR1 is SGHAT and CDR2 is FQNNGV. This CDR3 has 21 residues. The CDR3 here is CASSAWSSGQATVSLTDTQYF. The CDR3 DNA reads TGTGCCAGCAGCGCATGGAGTTCGGGACAGGCCACCGTCTCTCTAACAGATACGCAGTATTTT.

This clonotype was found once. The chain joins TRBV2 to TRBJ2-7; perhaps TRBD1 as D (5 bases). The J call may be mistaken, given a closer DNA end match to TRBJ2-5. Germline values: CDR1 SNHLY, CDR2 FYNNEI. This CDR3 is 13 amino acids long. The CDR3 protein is CASSEAGWETQYF. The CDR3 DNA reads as TGTGCCAGCAGTGAGGCAGGGTGGGAGACCCAGTACTTC.

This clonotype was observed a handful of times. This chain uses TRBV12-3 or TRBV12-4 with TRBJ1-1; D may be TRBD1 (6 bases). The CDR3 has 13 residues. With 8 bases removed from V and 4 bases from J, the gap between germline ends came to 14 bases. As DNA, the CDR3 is TGTGCCAGCGCGATAAGGACAGCCACTGAAGCTTTCTTT. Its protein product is CASAIRTATEAFF.

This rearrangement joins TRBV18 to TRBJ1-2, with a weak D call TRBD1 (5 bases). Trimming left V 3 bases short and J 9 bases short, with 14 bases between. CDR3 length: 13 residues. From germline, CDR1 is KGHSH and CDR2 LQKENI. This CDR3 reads CASSPRQGGSYTF. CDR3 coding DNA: TGTGCCAGCTCACCTAGGCAGGGAGGTAGCTACACCTTC.